This TCR beta chain was captured in a study of control samples from healthy donors and cancer patients. Here immunoSEQ multiplex PCR was the method, and the copy in TCRdb shows in-frame clones only, minus some. The table has roughly 100,000 clones, about 89% seen once; the top ten hold approximately 19%. Germline CDR1 reads MNHEY; CDR2 reads SVGAGI. V lost 2 bases and J lost 0, with 7 bases in between. The CDR3 loop spans 14 amino acids. Material for sequencing was PBMCs. This sequence was found in a man aged 55 to 70 with lung cancer. The rearrangement links TRBV6-5 to TRBJ1-1; no firm D call. CDR3 bases: TGTGCCAGCAGTTACGGGGATTTGAACACTGAAGCTTTCTTT. It encodes CASSYGDLNTEAFF.